The 30 T cell receptor beta chains below were found in one sample sequenced in a study of Tregs in tolerant kidney transplant recipients. Produced via immunoSEQ multiplex PCR; TCRdb's table is partial and in-frame only. Here the sample spans about 110,000 clones, roughly 89% being singletons. The sample consisted of CD4+ T cells from blood, taken before the transplant. Receptors were obtained from a human donor who received a combined kidney and bone marrow transplant.

The chain employs TRBV28 and TRBJ2-7; D might be TRBD1 (6 bases). This CDR3 is 12 amino acids long. Germline V gives CDR1 MDHEN, CDR2 SYDVKM. The ends were cut back, 3 bases at V and 4 bases at J, with 7 bases in the middle. CDR3 protein: CASSLGAYEQYF. The CDR3 coding sequence is TGTGCCAGCAGTTTGGGGGCGTACGAGCAGTACTTC. Full variable domain (missing parts from reference TRBV28 and TRBJ2-7): DVKVTQSSRYLVKRTGEKVFLECVQDMDHENMFWYRQDPGLGLRLIYFSYDVKMKEKGDIPEGYSVSREKKERFSLILESASTNQTSMYLCASSLGAYEQYFGPGTRLTVT.

CDR3 sequence: CASSQVASRPQHF. The CDR3 DNA follows: TGCGCCAGCAGCCAAGTAGCCAGTCGGCCCCAGCATTTT. The chain employs TRBV4-1 and TRBJ1-5; D remains unclear. Germline CDR1 is MGHRA and CDR2 is YSYEKL. The CDR3 runs to 13 residues. The V end lost 1 base, the J end lost 9 bases, and 10 bases lay between the germline ends.

CDR3 sequence (DNA): TGTGCCAGCAGCTTAGTGGCTAGCGGGGGTGGCTACGAGCAGTACTTC. Residues: CASSLVASGGGYEQYF. The V and J genes are TRBV11-2 and TRBJ2-7; 10 positions match TRBD2. Germline V lookup: CDR1 SGHAT, CDR2 FQNNGV. There are 16 residues in the CDR3. The trim removed 1 base at V and 3 bases at J, leaving 6 bases unmatched.

The chain carries TRBV7-9 and TRBJ1-2; D possibly corresponds to TRBD1 (6 bases). This CDR3 comprises 11 residues. In germline, CDR1 is SEHNR, CDR2 FQNEAQ (reference sequence). V shed 5 bases and J shed 9 bases, with 10 bases lying between them. The CDR3 is CASSEGDSYTF. The CDR3 DNA reads TGTGCCAGCAGCGAAGGGGACAGCTACACCTTC.

V gene TRBV7-2 combines with J gene TRBJ2-1; D is possibly TRBD2 (6 bases). Germline lookup yields CDR1 SGHTA and CDR2 FQGNSA. V was pared by 5 bases and J by 4 bases, with 15 bases between. The CDR3 loop spans 15 amino acids. The DNA for the CDR3 is TGTGCCAGCAGCCCGTTTCGCGGGACTTACAATGAGCAGTTCTTC. Its translation: CASSPFRGTYNEQFF.

The chain links TRBV5-1 to TRBJ2-2; 8 nucleotides align to TRBD2. Losses at the gene ends were 2 bases for V and 0 bases for J; bases not matched to a gene: 3. Looked up from germline, CDR1 is SGHRS and CDR2 is YFSETQ. This CDR3 contains 16 residues. DNA of the CDR3: TGCGCCAGCAGCTTTATGCGGGGGGCGAACACCGGGGAGCTGTTTTTT. Amino acids: CASSFMRGANTGELFF.

The chain joins TRBV2 to TRBJ2-1, with 12 bases matching TRBD2. Germline values: CDR1 SNHLY, CDR2 FYNNEI. Trimming cost V 7 bases and J 8 bases; bases outside gene matches: 3. The CDR3 consists of 13 residues. Written as DNA, the CDR3 is TGTGCCAGCAAGACTAGCGGGGGTCATGAGCAGTTCTTC. It yields the protein CASKTSGGHEQFF.

The V and J genes are TRBV6-1 and TRBJ1-5, with TRBD1 matching over 8 bases. V trimming: 8 bases; J trimming: 6 bases; junction bases outside the gene matches: 6. CDR1 and CDR2 (germline): MNHNS, SASEGT. CDR3 length: 13 residues. In nucleotides, the CDR3 is TGTGCCAGCCACGGGACAGGTGGTCAGCCCCAGCATTTT. Amino acids: CASHGTGGQPQHF.

This chain uses TRBV30 with TRBJ2-3, with 8 nucleotides matching TRBD2. From germline, CDR1 is GTSNPN and CDR2 SVGIG (reference sequence). CDR3 length: 15 residues. The trim removed 4 bases at V and 2 bases at J, leaving 8 bases unmatched. The CDR3 reads CAWTREGRVTDTQYF. The CDR3 coding sequence is TGTGCCTGGACTCGGGAGGGCAGGGTCACAGATACGCAGTATTTT.

The V gene is TRBV6-5, the J gene TRBJ2-1; D possibly corresponds to TRBD1 (5 bases). The germline V gene encodes CDR1 MNHEY and CDR2 SVGAGI. The CDR3 spans 14 residues. V was shortened by 4 bases and J by 2 bases, with 9 bases between the two germline ends. The CDR3 DNA follows: TGTGCCAGCAGTTCCAGGGTCGCCTACAATGAGCAGTTCTTC. It translates to CASSSRVAYNEQFF.

This chain connects TRBV30 to TRBJ2-7, with 8 bases identical to TRBD2. Trimming took 5 bases from V and 0 from J; bases not matched to a gene: 6. This CDR3 spans 14 amino acids. Germline V lookup: CDR1 GTSNPN, CDR2 SVGIG (reference sequence). For the CDR3, the DNA is TGTGCCTGGGGTCGGGGGGGACCCTCCTACGAGCAGTACTTC. The encoded protein is CAWGRGGPSYEQYF.

The chain has TRBV6-1 and TRBJ2-1; the match to TRBD2 covers 14 bases. V shed 4 bases and J 3 bases; nucleotides not matched to a gene: 14. The germline V gene encodes CDR1 MNHNS and CDR2 SASEGT. CDR3 length equals 20 residues. DNA for the CDR3: TGTGCCAGCAGTGCCCGACTAGCGGGAGGGGCCGGGACCCGCTACAATGAGCAGTTCTTC. Its translation: CASSARLAGGAGTRYNEQFF.

This clone was counted only a few times. The V call is TRBV18, the J call TRBJ1-2; D is unclear. CDR1 and CDR2 from the germline V gene are KGHSH and LQKENI. Trimming pared 3 bases from V and 5 bases from J, leaving 10 bases between. This CDR3 region has 13 residues. The CDR3 loop is CASSPGTGYGYTF. CDR3 in DNA: TGTGCCAGCTCACCGGGCACGGGGTATGGCTACACCTTC.

This clone was seen only once. The chain combines TRBV2 with TRBJ2-2; tentatively, D is TRBD1 (6 bases). Between the trimmed V and J ends, which lost 3 bases and 4 bases, there was a span of 12 bases. Per germline, CDR1 SNHLY and CDR2 FYNNEI. The CDR3 consists of 15 residues. For the CDR3, the DNA is TGTGCCAGCAGTGATTATGGGGGCGGCACCGGGGAGCTGTTTTTT. It yields the protein CASSDYGGGTGELFF.

The CDR3, as DNA: TGTGCCAGCACCAGGGGACAGGGAGGCTATGGCTACACCTTC. Protein product: CASTRGQGGYGYTF. The chain recombines TRBV6-5 with TRBJ1-2; 9 bases align to TRBD1. Germline CDR1 and CDR2: MNHEY and SVGAGI. J was trimmed by 4 bases and V by 7 bases; bases with no gene match: 7. This CDR3 has 14 residues.

The chain uses TRBV7-2 and TRBJ2-3, with 7 bases that match TRBD1. Germline values: CDR1 SGHTA, CDR2 FQGNSA. The ends lost 5 bases at V and 6 bases at J; junction bases unmatched: 14. The CDR3 covers 16 residues. The CDR3 protein is CASSPRGRNLGDTQYF. The CDR3 DNA reads TGTGCCAGCAGCCCAAGGGGGCGAAATCTGGGGGATACGCAGTATTTT.

V and J are TRBV2 and TRBJ2-5; tentative D call: TRBD1 (5 bases). From germline, CDR1 is SNHLY and CDR2 FYNNEI. The CDR3 runs to 15 residues. V was shortened by 5 bases and J by 4 bases, with 17 bases between the two germline ends. This CDR3 reads CASSRRSPQGETQYF. The CDR3 nucleotides are TGTGCCAGCAGTAGGCGGTCCCCCCAGGGAGAGACCCAGTACTTC. Complete variable domain (other parts from reference TRBV2 and TRBJ2-5): EPEVTQTPSHQVTQMGQEVILRCVPISNHLYFYWYRQILGQKVEFLVSFYNNEISEKSEIFDDQFSVERPDGSNFTLKIRSTKLEDSAMYFCASSRRSPQGETQYFGPGTRLLVL.

The chain has TRBV5-1 and TRBJ1-2; 8 nucleotides agree with TRBD1. This CDR3 spans 14 amino acids. The V gene end was trimmed by 2 bases and the J gene end by 3 bases; junction bases not matched to a gene: 3. The germline V gene encodes CDR1 SGHRS and CDR2 YFSETQ. CDR3 DNA sequence: TGCGCCAGCAGCTTATTGACAGGGGACTATGGCTACACCTTC. Its translation: CASSLLTGDYGYTF.

This clone was seen only a few times. V is TRBV25-1 and J is TRBJ1-5, with TRBD1 identical over 7 bases. Germline V gene sequence: CDR1 MGHDK, CDR2 SYGVNS. V gave up 6 bases and J gave up 2 bases; unmatched junction bases: 4. The CDR3 runs to 14 residues. CDR3: CASRDRDGNQPQHF. CDR3 nucleotides: TGTGCCAGCAGAGACAGGGACGGCAATCAGCCCCAGCATTTT.

The chain carries TRBV6-1 and TRBJ2-5; 7 nucleotides agree with TRBD2. There are 14 residues in the CDR3. Trimming removed 1 base from V and 5 bases from J; junction bases left unmatched: 4. In germline, CDR1 is MNHNS, CDR2 SASEGT. CDR3 sequence: CASSEGGGRETQYF. The CDR3 coding sequence is TGTGCCAGCAGTGAAGGGGGGGGTAGGGAGACCCAGTACTTC.

The chain joins TRBV5-4 to TRBJ2-3; 12 bases match TRBD2. In germline, CDR1 is SGHNT, CDR2 YYREEE (reference sequence). Trimming took 5 bases from V and 1 from J; bases not matched to a gene: 2. The CDR3 spans 15 residues. Written as DNA, the CDR3 is TGTGCCAGCAGTCGGACTAGCGGGGGCACAGATACGCAGTATTTT. Protein product: CASSRTSGGTDTQYF.

This clone has only a few counts. The V and J genes are TRBV11-2 and TRBJ1-1, with TRBD1 as a possible D gene (6 bases). This CDR3 spans 15 amino acids. V was pared by 3 bases and J by 5 bases, with 16 bases between. Germline assignment: CDR1 SGHAT and CDR2 FQNNGV. CDR3 loop: CASSFGGGRRTEAFF. CDR3 nucleotide sequence: TGTGCCAGCAGCTTTGGCGGGGGGCGGCGAACTGAAGCTTTCTTT.

The chain uses TRBV5-1 and TRBJ1-2, with TRBD1 identical over 9 bases. The CDR3 spans 14 residues. CDR1 is SGHRS, CDR2 YFSETQ, per germline. V was pared by 6 bases and J by 1 base, with 4 bases of the junction left unmatched. This CDR3 is CASTRDRVNYGYTF. The CDR3 nucleotides read TGCGCCAGCACCAGGGACAGGGTTAACTATGGCTACACCTTC.

This chain connects TRBV29-1 to TRBJ2-2; 7 bases map to TRBD2. CDR3 length: 14 residues. Trimming cost V 6 bases and J 1 base; bases outside gene matches: 5. Per germline, CDR1 SQVTM and CDR2 ANQGSEA. CDR3 bases: TGCAGCGTCAGCGGGGATAAGAACACCGGGGAGCTGTTTTTT. Its protein product is CSVSGDKNTGELFF.

This clone came up a few times. V usage is TRBV5-1 and J usage is TRBJ2-7; a possible D gene is TRBD1 (7 bases). Trimming stripped 0 bases from V and 6 bases from J, with 10 bases between. CDR3 length equals 13 residues. Germline-derived CDR1 and CDR2 are SGHRS and YFSETQ. CDR3 loop: CASSLGQGGEQYF. In nucleotides, the CDR3 is TGCGCCAGCAGCTTGGGACAGGGAGGCGAGCAGTACTTC.

The V call is TRBV7-9, the J call TRBJ1-4, with 7 positions matching TRBD1. Germline CDR1 and CDR2: SEHNR and FQNEAQ (reference sequence). Germline trimming cut 5 bases from V and 5 bases from J; bases unmatched to any gene: 5. This CDR3 has 14 residues. This CDR3 is CASSRDSLNEKLFF. As DNA, the CDR3 is TGTGCCAGCAGCCGGGACAGCCTCAATGAAAAACTGTTTTTT. The variable domain in full, completed from reference TRBV7-9 and TRBJ1-4, reads DTGVSQNPRHKITKRGQNVTFRCDPISEHNRLYWYRQTLGQGPEFLTYFQNEAQLEKSRLLSDRFSAERPKGSFSTLEIQRTEQGDSAMYLCASSRDSLNEKLFFGSGTQLSVL.

This chain joins TRBV19 and TRBJ1-1, with a weak D call TRBD1 (5 bases). There are 13 residues in the CDR3. Trimming shortened V by 5 bases and J by 1 base, and 8 bases separated the two germline ends. Per the germline V gene, CDR1 is LNHDA and CDR2 is SQIVND (reference sequence). The CDR3 protein is CASSFGQNTEAFF. The DNA for the CDR3 is TGTGCCAGTAGTTTCGGACAGAACACTGAAGCTTTCTTT.

The chain recombines TRBV7-2 with TRBJ2-1; TRBD2 matches at 7 bases. The CDR3 is made up of 14 amino acids. With V trimmed by 5 bases and J by 6 bases, 7 bases remained unmatched. Germline values: CDR1 SGHTA, CDR2 FQGNSA. The CDR3 loop reads CASSRSWEGNEQFF. In nucleotides, the CDR3 is TGTGCCAGCAGCCGGTCGTGGGAGGGCAATGAGCAGTTCTTC.

The chain uses TRBV11-2 and TRBJ1-2; TRBD1 matches 8 bases. The CDR3 loop spans 14 amino acids. With 7 bases clipped from V and 5 bases from J, the junction kept 9 bases outside the gene matches. The germline V gene has CDR1 SGHAT and CDR2 FQNNGV. This CDR3 is CASTPGQASYGYTF. The CDR3 nucleotides read TGTGCCAGCACCCCGGGACAGGCGAGTTATGGCTACACCTTC.

The chain employs TRBV18 and TRBJ2-7; TRBD2 might be the D (7 bases). CDR1 is KGHSH and CDR2 is LQKENI in the germline V gene. V shed 4 bases and J shed 2 bases, with 12 bases lying between them. CDR3 length: 14 amino acids. As DNA, the CDR3 is TGTGCCAGCTCACAGGGGGGGGATACCTACGAGCAGTACTTC. Translation gives CASSQGGDTYEQYF.